This T cell receptor beta chain was sequenced during a study of cytotoxic CD8 clonotypes in ibrutinib-treated CLL. Study summary: Of a cohort that held some twelve relapsed/refractory and some 14 treatment-naive patients, 17 to 18 were IGHV unmutated.

Clones were read by immunoSEQ multiplex PCR, and TCRdb kept only the in-frame ones, dropping some. The table lists some 350,000 clones, 60% to 80% of them singletons. The germline V gene encodes CDR1 MNHEY and CDR2 SMNVEV (reference sequence). There are 13 residues in the CDR3. Trimming took off 2 bases at V and 16 bases at J, with 18 bases between the two ends. A word on this clone: The antigen remains unidentified.

Findings and limits, study-wide: Public clonotypes, found uncommonly, either contracted or stayed stable on treatment.

This sequence was found in a human donor with chronic lymphocytic leukemia. The gene calls are TRBV27 and TRBJ2-4, with D possibly TRBD2 on 6 matching bases. Source: PBMCs, taken after 36 months of ibrutinib treatment. The CDR3 coding sequence is TGTGCCAGCAGTTTAACAGGAGGGTCAGGAGTTTACTTC. It translates to CASSLTGGSGVYF.